Reported below is one T cell receptor (beta chain). The antigen remains unidentified. The CDR3 has 14 amino acids. Trimming shortened V by 0 bases and J by 4 bases, and 8 bases separated the two germline ends. From germline, CDR1 is SGHDT and CDR2 YYEEEE. Measured with immunoSEQ multiplex PCR; TCRdb has only the in-frame clones, and not every one. The table shows tens of thousands of clones, with over 90% occurring only once. The sample comes from a study of T cell therapy after organ transplantation. The wider study: Across 2 to 6 intravenous infusions, patients got a median of 1.92 x 10^8 CMV-specific T cells.

General study results and limits: Nonresponders had marked pretherapy clonal expansions and little post-therapy change. CD8 clonality fold change after therapy inversely tracked pretherapy clonality. Few nonresponder expansions may reflect low coverage from poor CD8+ yield.

This TCR came from a human patient who had received a solid organ transplant and had CMV disease. Sequenced here: CD8+ T cells from blood, sampled before autologous CMV-specific T cell therapy. The rearrangement joins TRBV5-6 to TRBJ1-3; the D is unclear. The CDR3 spells CASSLANGGNTIYF. CDR3 bases: TGTGCCAGCAGCTTGGCCAACGGGGGAAACACCATATATTTT.